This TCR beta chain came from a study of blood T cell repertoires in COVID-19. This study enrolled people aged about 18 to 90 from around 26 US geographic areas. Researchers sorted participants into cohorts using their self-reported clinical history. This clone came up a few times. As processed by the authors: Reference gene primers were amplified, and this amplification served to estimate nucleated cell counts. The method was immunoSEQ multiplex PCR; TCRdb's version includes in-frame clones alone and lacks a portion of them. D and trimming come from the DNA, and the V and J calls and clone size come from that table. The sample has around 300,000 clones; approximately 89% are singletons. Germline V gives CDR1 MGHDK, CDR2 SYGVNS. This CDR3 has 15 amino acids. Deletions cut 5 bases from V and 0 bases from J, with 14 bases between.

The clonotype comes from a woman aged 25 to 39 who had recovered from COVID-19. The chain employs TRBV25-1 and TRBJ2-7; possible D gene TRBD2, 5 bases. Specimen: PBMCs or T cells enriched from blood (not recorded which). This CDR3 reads CASSSGPRGSYEQYF. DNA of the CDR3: TGTGCCAGCAGTTCCGGACCCCGGGGCTCCTACGAGCAGTACTTC.